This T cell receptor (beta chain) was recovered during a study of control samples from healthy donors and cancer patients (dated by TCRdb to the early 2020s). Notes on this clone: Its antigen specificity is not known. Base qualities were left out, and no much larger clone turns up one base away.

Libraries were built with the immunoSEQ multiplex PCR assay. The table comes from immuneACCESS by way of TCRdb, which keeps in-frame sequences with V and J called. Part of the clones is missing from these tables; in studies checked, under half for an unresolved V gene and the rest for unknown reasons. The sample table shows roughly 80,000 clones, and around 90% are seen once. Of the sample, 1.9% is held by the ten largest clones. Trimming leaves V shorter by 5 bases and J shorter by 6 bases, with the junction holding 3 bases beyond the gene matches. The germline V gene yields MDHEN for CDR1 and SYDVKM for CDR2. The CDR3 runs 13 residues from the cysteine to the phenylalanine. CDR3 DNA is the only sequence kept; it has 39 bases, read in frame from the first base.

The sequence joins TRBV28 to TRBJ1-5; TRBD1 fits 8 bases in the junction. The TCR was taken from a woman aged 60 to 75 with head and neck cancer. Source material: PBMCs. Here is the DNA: TGTGCCAGCAGTACAGGGGGTCCTCAGCCCCAGCATTTT. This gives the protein CASSTGGPQPQHF.